Presented here are 9 T cell receptor beta chains from one specimen sequenced in a study of T cell changes during pregnancy in multiple sclerosis. Clones were read by immunoSEQ multiplex PCR, and TCRdb kept only the in-frame ones, dropping some. The sample yields roughly 90,000 clones, under 95% seen once. Sequenced here: peripheral blood, sampled before pregnancy. These receptors were collected from a female donor with multiple sclerosis, enrolled in a pregnancy study.

V gene TRBV27 combines with J gene TRBJ2-7; 7 bases match TRBD1. The CDR3 sequence is 17 residues long. V shed 3 bases, J shed 0 bases, and the junction held 11 bases outside the gene matches. Germline lookup yields CDR1 MNHEY and CDR2 SMNVEV (reference sequence). The CDR3, as DNA: TGTGCCAGCAGTTTTTCGGTCGACAGGGCTTACTCCTACGAGCAGTACTTC. As protein: CASSFSVDRAYSYEQYF.

The J gene is TRBJ2-1, the V gene TRBV5-1; 9 bases map to TRBD1. The CDR3 has 15 amino acids. With 2 bases clipped from V and 2 bases from J, the junction kept 2 bases outside the gene matches. The V gene's germline CDR1 is SGHRS and CDR2 YFSETQ. The CDR3 sequence: CASSLQGAPYNEQFF. Here the CDR3 DNA reads TGCGCCAGCAGCTTACAGGGGGCTCCCTACAATGAGCAGTTCTTC.

This sequence joins TRBV6-6 and TRBJ1-6, with D hard to call. This CDR3 contains 14 residues. From germline, CDR1 is MNHNY and CDR2 SVGAGI (reference sequence). V was cut by 0 bases and J by 7 bases, with 7 bases left in between. For the CDR3, the DNA is TGTGCCAGCAGTTACTCGAGCACGAATTCACCCCTCCACTTT. This sequence encodes CASSYSSTNSPLHF.

The J gene is TRBJ2-5, the V gene TRBV7-9; 9 bases match TRBD2. The CDR3 length is 15 residues. Unmatched junction bases numbered 10, after V lost 7 bases and J lost 4 bases. Looked up from germline, CDR1 is SEHNR and CDR2 is FQNEAQ (reference sequence). CDR3 sequence (DNA): TGTGCCAGCACCGAGCGGGGGGTAGTGGGAGAGACCCAGTACTTC. Protein: CASTERGVVGETQYF.

This clone was seen a single time. CDR3 DNA: TGTGCCAGCAGCCTACGTACAGGGAATGAGCAGTTCTTC. Amino acids: CASSLRTGNEQFF. The chain employs TRBV7-6 and TRBJ2-1; weak D call: TRBD1 (6 bases). Germline CDR1 is SGHVS and CDR2 is FNYEAQ. CDR3 length: 13 amino acids. V dropped 5 bases and J dropped 7 bases, with 12 bases sitting between them.

The chain joins TRBV6-1 to TRBJ1-1; 8 bases line up with TRBD1. The CDR3 extends over 15 amino acids. V lost 5 bases and J lost 4; bases outside the gene matches: 9. From germline, CDR1 is MNHNS and CDR2 SASEGT. The CDR3 region is CASSSLTGGFTEAFF. The CDR3 DNA sequence: TGTGCCAGCAGTTCCCTAACAGGGGGTTTCACTGAAGCTTTCTTT.

The CDR3 here is CASSPTGHSYEQYF. The CDR3 DNA sequence: TGTGCCAGCTCGCCTACAGGCCATTCCTACGAGCAGTACTTC. The chain employs TRBV18 and TRBJ2-7, with D maybe TRBD1 (5 bases). Germline loops: CDR1 KGHSH, CDR2 LQKENI. V lost 6 bases and J lost 1, with 13 bases in between. The CDR3 is 14 residues long.

J is TRBJ2-1 and V is TRBV6-5; a weak D match, TRBD2 (6 bases). Trimming removed 7 bases at V and 4 bases at J, with 14 bases between. Germline CDR1 is MNHEY and CDR2 is SVGAGI. The CDR3 totals 14 residues. Written as DNA, the CDR3 is TGTGCCAGCAAGGGCGATCGGGGGTACAATGAGCAGTTCTTC. Its translation: CASKGDRGYNEQFF.

This clone was counted a few times. This chain uses TRBV29-1 with TRBJ2-2; D unclear. The germline CDR1 and CDR2 sequences are SQVTM and ANQGSEA. The CDR3 has 12 amino acids. As DNA, the CDR3 is TGCAGTGCCCGTGAGGCAACCGGGGAGCTGTTTTTT. Protein sequence: CSAREATGELFF.